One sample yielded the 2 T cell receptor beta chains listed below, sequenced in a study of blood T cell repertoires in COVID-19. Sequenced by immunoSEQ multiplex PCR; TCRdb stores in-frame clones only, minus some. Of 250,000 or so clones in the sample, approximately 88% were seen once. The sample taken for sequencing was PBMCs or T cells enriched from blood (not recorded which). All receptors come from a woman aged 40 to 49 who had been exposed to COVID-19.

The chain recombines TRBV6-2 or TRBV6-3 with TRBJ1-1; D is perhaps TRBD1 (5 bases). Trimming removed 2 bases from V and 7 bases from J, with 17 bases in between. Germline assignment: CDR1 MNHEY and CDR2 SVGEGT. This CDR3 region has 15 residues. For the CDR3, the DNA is TGTGCCAGCAGTTACCCGCGAAGCCTGGGGGGTGAAGCTTTCTTT. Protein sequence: CASSYPRSLGGEAFF.

This chain's CDR3 is CASSDAGRNQPQHF. The CDR3 nucleotides read TGTGCCAGCAGTGATGCGGGACGCAATCAGCCCCAGCATTTT. The V call is TRBV6-1, the J call TRBJ1-5, with a tentative D call TRBD1 (5 bases). V lost 3 bases, J lost 2 bases, and 8 bases lay in between. Germline CDR1 reads MNHNS; CDR2 reads SASEGT. There are 14 residues in the CDR3.